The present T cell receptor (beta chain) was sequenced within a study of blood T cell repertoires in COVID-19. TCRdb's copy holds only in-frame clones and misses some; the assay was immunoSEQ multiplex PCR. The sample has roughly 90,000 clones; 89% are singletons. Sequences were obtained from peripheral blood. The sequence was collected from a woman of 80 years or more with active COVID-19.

CDR3 bases: TGTGCCAGCAGCCTCCAAAGCGGGAGTTTGCCCTACGAGCAGTACTTC. Its protein is CASSLQSGSLPYEQYF. The chain uses TRBV28 and TRBJ2-7; 8 bases line up with TRBD2. The V segment lost 6 bases and the J segment 2 bases; nucleotides outside the gene matches: 12. The CDR3 runs to 16 residues. CDR1 is MDHEN and CDR2 is SYDVKM in the germline V gene.